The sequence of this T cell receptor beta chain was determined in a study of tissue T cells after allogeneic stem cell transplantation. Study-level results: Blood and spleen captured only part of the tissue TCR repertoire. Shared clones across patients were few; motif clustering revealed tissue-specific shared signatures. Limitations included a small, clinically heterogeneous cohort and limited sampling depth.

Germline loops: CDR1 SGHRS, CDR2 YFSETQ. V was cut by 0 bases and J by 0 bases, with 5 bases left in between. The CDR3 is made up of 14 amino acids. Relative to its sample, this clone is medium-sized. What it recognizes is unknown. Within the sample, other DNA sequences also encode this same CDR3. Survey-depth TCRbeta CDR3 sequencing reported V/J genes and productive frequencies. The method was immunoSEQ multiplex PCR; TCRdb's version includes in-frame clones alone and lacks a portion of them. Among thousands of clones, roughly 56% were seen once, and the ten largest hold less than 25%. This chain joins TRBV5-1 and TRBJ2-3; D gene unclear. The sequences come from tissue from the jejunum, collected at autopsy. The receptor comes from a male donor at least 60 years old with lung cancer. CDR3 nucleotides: TGCGCCAGCAGCTTGGCGGAGAGCACAGATACGCAGTATTTT. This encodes CASSLAESTDTQYF. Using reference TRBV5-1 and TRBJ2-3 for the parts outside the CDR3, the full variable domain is KAGVTQTPRYLIKTRGQQVTLSCSPISGHRSVSWYQQTPGQGLQFLFEYFSETQRNKGNFPGRFSGRQFSNSRSEMNVSTLELGDSALYLCASSLAESTDTQYFGPGTRLTVL.